The clone carrying this TCR beta chain turned up a few times. These data originate in a study of blood T cell repertoires in COVID-19. About the study: In each case, the material was cDNA or gDNA derived from T cells, B-cell-depleted T cells, or PBMCs.

Per the original methods: The authors estimated nucleated cell counts from reference gene primer amplification. Some clones are missing from TCRdb's copy, which holds only in-frame ones; the method was immunoSEQ multiplex PCR. V and J calls and clone size are those listed in that table; D and trimming were worked out from the DNA. In the table there are roughly 140,000 clones, about 80% of which are singletons. The receptor's source is a human donor in a cohort sampled during active COVID-19. Sequenced material: peripheral blood.

CDR3: CASSADSGNTIYF. CDR3 nucleotides: TGTGCCAGCAGCGCGGACTCTGGAAACACCATATATTTT. The gene calls are TRBV4-2 and TRBJ1-3, with no clear D. The ends were cut back, 5 bases at V and 0 bases at J, with 5 bases in the middle. In germline, CDR1 is LGHNA, CDR2 YNFKEQ. The CDR3 is made up of 13 amino acids.